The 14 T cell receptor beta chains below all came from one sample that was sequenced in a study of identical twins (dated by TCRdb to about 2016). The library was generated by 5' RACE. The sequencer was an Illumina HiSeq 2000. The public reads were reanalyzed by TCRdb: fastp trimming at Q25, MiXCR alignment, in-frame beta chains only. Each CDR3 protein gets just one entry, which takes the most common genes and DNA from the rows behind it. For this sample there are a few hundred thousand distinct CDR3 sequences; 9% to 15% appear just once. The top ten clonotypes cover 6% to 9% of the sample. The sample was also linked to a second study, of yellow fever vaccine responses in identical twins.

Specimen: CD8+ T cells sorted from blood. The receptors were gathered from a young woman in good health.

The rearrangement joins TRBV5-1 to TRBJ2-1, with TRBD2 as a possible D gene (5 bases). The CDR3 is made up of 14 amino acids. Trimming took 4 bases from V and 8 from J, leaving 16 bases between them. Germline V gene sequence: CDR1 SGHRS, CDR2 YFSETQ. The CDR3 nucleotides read TGCGCCAGCAGCCCTGTAACCGGGATCGATGAGCAGTTCTTC. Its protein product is CASSPVTGIDEQFF.

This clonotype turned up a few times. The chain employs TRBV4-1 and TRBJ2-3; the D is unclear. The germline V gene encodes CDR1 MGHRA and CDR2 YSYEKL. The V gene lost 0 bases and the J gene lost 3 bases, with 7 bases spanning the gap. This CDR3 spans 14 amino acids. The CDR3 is CASSQDDPTDTQYF. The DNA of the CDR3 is TGCGCCAGCAGCCAAGATGATCCTACAGATACGCAGTATTTT.

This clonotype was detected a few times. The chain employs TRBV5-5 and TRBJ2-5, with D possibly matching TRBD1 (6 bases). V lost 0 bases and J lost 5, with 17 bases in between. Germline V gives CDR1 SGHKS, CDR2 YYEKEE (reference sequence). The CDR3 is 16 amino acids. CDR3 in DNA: TGTGCCAGCAGCTTGGATGCAGGGGCCTCGTGGGAGACCCAGTACTTC. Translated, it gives CASSLDAGASWETQYF.

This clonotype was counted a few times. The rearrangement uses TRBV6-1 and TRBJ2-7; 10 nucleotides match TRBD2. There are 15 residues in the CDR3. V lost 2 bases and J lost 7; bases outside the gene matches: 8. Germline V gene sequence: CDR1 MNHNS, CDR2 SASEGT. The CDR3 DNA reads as TGTGCCAGCAGTGAAAATGGCCTAGCGGGGGAGGAGCAGTACGTC. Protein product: CASSENGLAGEEQYV.

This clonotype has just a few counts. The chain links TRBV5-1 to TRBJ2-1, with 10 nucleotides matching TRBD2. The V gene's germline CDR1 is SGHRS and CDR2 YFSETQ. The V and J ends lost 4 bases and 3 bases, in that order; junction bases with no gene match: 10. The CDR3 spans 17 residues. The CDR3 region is CASSPHIGLADYNEQFF. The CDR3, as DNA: TGCGCCAGCAGCCCCCACATCGGACTAGCGGACTACAATGAGCAGTTCTTC.

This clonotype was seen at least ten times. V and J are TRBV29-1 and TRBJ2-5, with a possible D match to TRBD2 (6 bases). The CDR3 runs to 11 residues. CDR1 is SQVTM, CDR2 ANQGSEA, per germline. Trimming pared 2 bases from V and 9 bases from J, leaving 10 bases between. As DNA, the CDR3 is TGCAGCGTTGAACTAGCGTTGGCCCAGTACTTC. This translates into CSVELALAQYF.

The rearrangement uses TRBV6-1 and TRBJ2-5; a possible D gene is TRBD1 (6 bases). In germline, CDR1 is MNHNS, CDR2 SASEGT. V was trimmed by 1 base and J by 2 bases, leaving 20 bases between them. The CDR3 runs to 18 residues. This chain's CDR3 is CASSEEGEWADEQETQYF. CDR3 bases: TGTGCCAGCAGTGAAGAGGGGGAATGGGCGGACGAACAAGAGACCCAGTACTTC.

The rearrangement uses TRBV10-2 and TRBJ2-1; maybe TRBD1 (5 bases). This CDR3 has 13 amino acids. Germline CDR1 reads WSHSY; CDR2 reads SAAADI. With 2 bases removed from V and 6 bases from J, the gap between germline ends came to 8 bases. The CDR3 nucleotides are TGCGCCAGCAGTGAGAGGGGTTCCAATGAGCAGTTCTTC. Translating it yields CASSERGSNEQFF.

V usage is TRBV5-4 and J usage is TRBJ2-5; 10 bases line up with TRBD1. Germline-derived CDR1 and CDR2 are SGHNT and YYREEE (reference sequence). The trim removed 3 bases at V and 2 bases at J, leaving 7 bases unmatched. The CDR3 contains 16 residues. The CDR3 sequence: CASSSPEDRGQETQYF. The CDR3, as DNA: TGTGCCAGCAGCTCCCCGGAGGACAGGGGGCAAGAGACCCAGTACTTC. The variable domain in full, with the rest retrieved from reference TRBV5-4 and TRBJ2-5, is ETGVTQSPTHLIKTRGQQVTLRCSSQSGHNTVSWYQQALGQGPQFIFQYYREEENGRGNFPPRFSGLQFPNYSSELNVNALELDDSALYLCASSSPEDRGQETQYFGPGTRLLVL.

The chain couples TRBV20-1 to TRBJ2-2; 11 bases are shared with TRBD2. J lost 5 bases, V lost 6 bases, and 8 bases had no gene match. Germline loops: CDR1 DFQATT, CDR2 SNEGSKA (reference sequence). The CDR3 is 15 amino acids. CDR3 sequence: CSAPRTSGGTGELFF. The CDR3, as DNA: TGCAGTGCCCCGAGAACTAGCGGGGGTACCGGGGAGCTGTTTTTT.

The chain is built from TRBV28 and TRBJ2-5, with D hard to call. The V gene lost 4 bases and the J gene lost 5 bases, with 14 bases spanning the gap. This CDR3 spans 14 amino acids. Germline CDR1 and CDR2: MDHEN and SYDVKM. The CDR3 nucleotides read TGTGCCAGCAGTTCCCACAATCCCCGGGAGACCCAGTACTTC. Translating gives CASSSHNPRETQYF.

CDR3 sequence reads: CASSFFLGTDTQYF. The CDR3 DNA reads as TGTGCCAGCAGTTTTTTCCTGGGCACAGATACGCAGTATTTT. The V gene is TRBV12-3 or TRBV12-4, the J gene TRBJ2-3; no definite D call. Trimming removed 3 bases from V and 1 base from J, with 8 bases in between. The CDR3 has 14 residues.

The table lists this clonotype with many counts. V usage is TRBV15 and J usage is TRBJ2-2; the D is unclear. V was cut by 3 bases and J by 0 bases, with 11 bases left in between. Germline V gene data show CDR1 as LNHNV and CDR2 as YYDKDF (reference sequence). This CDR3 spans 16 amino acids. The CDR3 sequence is CATSSKEDTNTGELFF. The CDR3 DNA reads TGTGCCACCAGCAGTAAAGAAGACACGAACACCGGGGAGCTGTTTTTT. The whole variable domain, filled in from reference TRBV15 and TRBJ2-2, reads DAMVIQNPRYQVTQFGKPVTLSCSQTLNHNVMYWYQQKSSQAPKLLFHYYDKDFNNEADTPDNFQSRRPNTSFCFLDIRSPGLGDTAMYLCATSSKEDTNTGELFFGEGSRLTVL.

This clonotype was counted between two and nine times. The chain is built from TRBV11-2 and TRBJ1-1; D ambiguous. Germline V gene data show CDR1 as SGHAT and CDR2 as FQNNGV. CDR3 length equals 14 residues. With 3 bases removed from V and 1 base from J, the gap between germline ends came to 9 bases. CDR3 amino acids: CASSFWASNTEAFF. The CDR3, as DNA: TGTGCCAGCAGCTTTTGGGCCTCGAACACTGAAGCTTTCTTT. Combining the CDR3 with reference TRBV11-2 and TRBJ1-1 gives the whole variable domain EAGVAQSPRYKIIEKRQSVAFWCNPISGHATLYWYQQILGQGPKLLIQFQNNGVVDDSQLPKDRFSAERLKGVDSTLKIQPAKLEDSAVYLCASSFWASNTEAFFGQGTRLTVV.